This section outlines one T cell receptor beta chain sequence together with its context. This entry is derived from a study of glioma-infiltrating T cells after dendritic cell vaccination. The CDR3 sequence is 17 residues long. Germline values: CDR1 SGHNT, CDR2 YYREEE (reference sequence). The V gene lost 4 bases and the J gene lost 10 bases, with 26 bases spanning the gap. Data came from immunoSEQ multiplex PCR; TCRdb stores just in-frame clones and leaves some out. The sample consists of nearly 85,000 clones, approximately 90% of them appearing once. None of the glioblastoma patients had an isocitrate dehydrogenase mutation.

V gene TRBV5-4 combines with J gene TRBJ2-2; possibly TRBD1 for D (6 bases). The receptor was derived from a human donor with glioblastoma. Sample: blood, taken before dendritic cell vaccination. The CDR3 protein is CASSGRDTGLSVLELFF. In DNA form, the CDR3 reads TGTGCCAGCAGCGGACGGGACACGGGCCTTAGTGTCCTGGAGCTGTTTTTT. The entire variable domain, with the rest obtained from reference TRBV5-4 and TRBJ2-2, is as follows: ETGVTQSPTHLIKTRGQQVTLRCSSQSGHNTVSWYQQALGQGPQFIFQYYREEENGRGNFPPRFSGLQFPNYSSELNVNALELDDSALYLCASSGRDTGLSVLELFFGEGSRLTVL.